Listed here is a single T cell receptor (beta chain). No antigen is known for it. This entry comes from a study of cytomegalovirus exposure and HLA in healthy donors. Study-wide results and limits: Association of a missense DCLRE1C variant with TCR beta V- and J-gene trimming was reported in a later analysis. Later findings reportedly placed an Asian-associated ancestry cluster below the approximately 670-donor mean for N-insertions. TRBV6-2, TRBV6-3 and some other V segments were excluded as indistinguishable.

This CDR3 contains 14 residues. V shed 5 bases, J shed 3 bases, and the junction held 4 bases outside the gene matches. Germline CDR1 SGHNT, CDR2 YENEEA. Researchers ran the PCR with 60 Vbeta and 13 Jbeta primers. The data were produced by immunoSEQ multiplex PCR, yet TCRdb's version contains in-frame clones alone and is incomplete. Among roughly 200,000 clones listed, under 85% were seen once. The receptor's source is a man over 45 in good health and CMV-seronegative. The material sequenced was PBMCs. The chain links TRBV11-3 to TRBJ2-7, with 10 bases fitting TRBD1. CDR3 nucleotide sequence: TGTGCCAGCAGCACGAGGACAGGGGGCTACGAGCAGTACTTC. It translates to CASSTRTGGYEQYF.